Below are 3 T cell receptor beta chains sequenced from a single sample in a study of blood T cells in healthy people across ages. A second PCR of 7 to 11 cycles used a sample-barcoded 5' primer and a J-beta primer mix. TCRdb reprocessed the 5' RACE reads via MiXCR and lists one record per CDR3 protein. The sample lists roughly 700,000 distinct CDR3 sequences; 49% were seen once. Material for sequencing was blood. The origin of the receptors is a woman in her fifties or sixties in good health.

This clonotype has a handful of counts. This rearrangement joins TRBV20-1 to TRBJ2-3; D gene unclear. Germline V CDR1 and CDR2: DFQATT, SNEGSKA (reference sequence). V lost 6 bases to trimming and J lost 4 bases, with 14 bases between them. The CDR3 totals 13 residues. The CDR3 DNA reads as TGCAGTGCCCCTGTAATCCGGGCAGATACGCAGTATTTT. Translated: CSAPVIRADTQYF.

This clonotype was observed a handful of times. The chain couples TRBV10-3 to TRBJ1-2; D ambiguous. CDR3 size: 13 residues. The germline gives CDR1 ENHRY, CDR2 SYGVKD. With 8 bases removed from V and 4 bases from J, the gap between germline ends came to 14 bases. The CDR3, as DNA: TGTGCCATCGGTTCCGGCCAGGTCTATGGCTACACCTTC. It encodes CAIGSGQVYGYTF.

In this sample, this clonotype turned up a few times. The gene calls are TRBV9 and TRBJ1-2; a weak D match, TRBD1 (5 bases). In germline, CDR1 is SGDLS, CDR2 YYNGEE. V lost 5 bases and J lost 1, with 9 bases in between. This CDR3 is built from 13 residues. The CDR3 bases are TGTGCCAGCAGTAGAGGGGATAACTATGGCTACACCTTC. Amino acids: CASSRGDNYGYTF. The full variable domain, its missing parts supplied by reference TRBV9 and TRBJ1-2, is DSGVTQTPKHLITATGQRVTLRCSPRSGDLSVYWYQQSLDQGLQFLIQYYNGEERAKGNILERFSAQQFPDLHSELNLSSLELGDSALYFCASSRGDNYGYTFGSGTRLTVV.